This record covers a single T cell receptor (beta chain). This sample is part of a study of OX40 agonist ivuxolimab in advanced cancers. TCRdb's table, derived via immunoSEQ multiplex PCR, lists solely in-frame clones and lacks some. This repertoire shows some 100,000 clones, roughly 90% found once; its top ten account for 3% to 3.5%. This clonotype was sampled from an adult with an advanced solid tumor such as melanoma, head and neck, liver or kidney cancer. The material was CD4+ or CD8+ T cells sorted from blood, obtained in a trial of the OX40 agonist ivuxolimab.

CDR3 residues: CASSEGGPFYEQYF. In nucleotides, the CDR3 is TGTGCCAGCAGCGAGGGAGGGCCGTTCTACGAGCAGTACTTC. This chain uses TRBV5-6 with TRBJ2-7; TRBD2 matches at 7 bases. J lost 3 bases, V lost 4 bases, and 7 bases had no gene match. This CDR3 has 14 residues. Germline assignment: CDR1 SGHDT and CDR2 YYEEEE.